Presented here are 26 T cell receptor beta chains from one specimen sequenced in a study of cytomegalovirus exposure and HLA in healthy donors. The primer mix had 60 Vbeta and 13 Jbeta primers. Sequenced by immunoSEQ multiplex PCR; TCRdb stores in-frame clones only, minus some. The repertoire includes around 140,000 clones, approximately 87% of them detected once, and more than 4.5% sits in the top ten. The sequenced material came from PBMCs. The receptors here all came from a woman aged 25 to 39 in good health and CMV-seronegative.

This chain uses TRBV27 with TRBJ1-1, with D possibly matching TRBD1 (5 bases). The germline gives CDR1 MNHEY, CDR2 SMNVEV (reference sequence). The V and J ends lost 4 bases and 0 bases respectively, with 9 bases between them. This CDR3 comprises 14 residues. The CDR3 DNA sequence: TGTGCCAGCAGTTGGGGGGGATTGAACACTGAAGCTTTCTTT. This encodes CASSWGGLNTEAFF.

This clone has just one count. The CDR3: CASSLTWLAGGGYEQYF. DNA for the CDR3: TGTGCCAGCAGCTTAACGTGGCTAGCGGGAGGGGGCTACGAGCAGTACTTC. J is TRBJ2-7 and V is TRBV7-8; 12 bases are a match to TRBD2. Looked up from germline, CDR1 is SGHVS and CDR2 is FQNEAQ. V shed 2 bases and J 3 bases; nucleotides not matched to a gene: 8. The CDR3 spans 17 residues.

A note on this clone: Other nucleotide sequences in the sample specify the same CDR3. V and J are TRBV19 and TRBJ1-1; the D is unclear. V was cut by 7 bases and J by 0 bases, with 9 bases left in between. This CDR3 has 13 residues. Germline V lookup: CDR1 LNHDA, CDR2 SQIVND (reference sequence). CDR3 sequence reads: CASTGGLNTEAFF. As DNA, the CDR3 is TGTGCCAGTACCGGAGGGTTGAACACTGAAGCTTTCTTT. Drawing the rest from reference TRBV19 and TRBJ1-1, the complete variable domain is DGGITQSPKYLFRKEGQNVTLSCEQNLNHDAMYWYRQDPGQGLRLIYYSQIVNDFQKGDIAEGYSVSREKKESFPLTVTSAQKNPTAFYLCASTGGLNTEAFFGQGTRLTVV.

The J gene is TRBJ1-5, the V gene TRBV27; 7 nucleotides align to TRBD1. V shed 5 bases and J 3 bases; nucleotides not matched to a gene: 7. The CDR3 is made up of 15 amino acids. Germline V gene sequence: CDR1 MNHEY, CDR2 SMNVEV (reference sequence). The CDR3 DNA reads as TGTGCCAGCAGTCGTACAGGGGCATCCAATCAGCCCCAGCATTTT. Translated: CASSRTGASNQPQHF.

This clone has a single count. This sequence joins TRBV9 and TRBJ2-5; 8 bases line up with TRBD2. V trimming: 1 base; J trimming: 7 bases; junction bases outside the gene matches: 0. The CDR3 length is 12 residues. The germline CDR1 and CDR2 sequences are SGDLS and YYNGEE. CDR3 coding DNA: TGTGCCAGCAGCGTACGGGGGGGGACCCAGTACTTC. Amino acid sequence: CASSVRGGTQYF.

V usage is TRBV29-1 and J usage is TRBJ2-7; TRBD2 matches 10 bases. With 1 base clipped from V and 4 bases from J, the junction kept 7 bases outside the gene matches. Germline V gene lookup returns CDR1 SQVTM and CDR2 ANQGSEA. This CDR3 contains 15 residues. DNA for the CDR3: TGCAGCGTTGAAGGCCTAGCGGGAGCAGGGTACGAGCAGTACTTC. Translating gives CSVEGLAGAGYEQYF.

This clone was detected only a few times. The J gene is TRBJ1-3, the V gene TRBV5-4; TRBD1 might be the D (5 bases). The germline CDR1 and CDR2 sequences are SGHNT and YYREEE (reference sequence). Between the trimmed V and J ends, which lost 5 bases and 0 bases, there was a span of 15 bases. The CDR3 loop spans 16 amino acids. This CDR3 reads CASRRWGSVSGNTIYF. In DNA form, the CDR3 reads TGTGCCAGCAGGAGGTGGGGCTCAGTCTCTGGAAACACCATATATTTT.

J is TRBJ2-5 and V is TRBV5-8; D perhaps matches TRBD1 (5 bases). The CDR3 has 14 residues. Germline V gene lookup returns CDR1 SGHTS and CDR2 YDEGEE. V was shortened by 4 bases and J by 2 bases, with 12 bases between the two germline ends. The CDR3 is CASSGRQLQETQYF. The DNA for the CDR3 is TGTGCCAGCAGCGGCCGACAGTTACAAGAGACCCAGTACTTC.

The J gene is TRBJ2-1, the V gene TRBV5-1; D gene ambiguous. This CDR3 comprises 15 residues. V dropped 4 bases and J dropped 0 bases, with 11 bases sitting between them. Germline lookup yields CDR1 SGHRS and CDR2 YFSETQ. CDR3 in DNA: TGCGCCAGCAGCCCCCGTGAGAGCTCCTACAATGAGCAGTTCTTC. This sequence encodes CASSPRESSYNEQFF.

The chain links TRBV19 to TRBJ2-6; D is unresolved. The CDR3 runs 19 residues. V was trimmed by 5 bases and J by 0 bases, leaving 20 bases between them. The germline gives CDR1 LNHDA, CDR2 SQIVND (reference sequence). CDR3 in DNA: TGTGCCAGTAGTCGATCAGGTCCCCGCTTCCACTCTGGGGCCAACGTCCTGACTTTC. It translates to CASSRSGPRFHSGANVLTF.

This clone is medium-sized (0.01 to 0.1%) by share. The chain couples TRBV4-2 to TRBJ2-7, with TRBD2 matching 8 bases. The length of the CDR3 is 14 residues. Germline V lookup: CDR1 LGHNA, CDR2 YNFKEQ. V was pared by 6 bases and J by 4 bases, with 8 bases of the junction left unmatched. For the CDR3, the DNA is TGTGCCAGCAGGCGGGGGGAGGGCCGATACGAGCAGTACTTC. This sequence encodes CASRRGEGRYEQYF.

The chain has TRBV4-1 and TRBJ1-4, with a weak D call TRBD1 (6 bases). Germline V gene lookup returns CDR1 MGHRA and CDR2 YSYEKL. V was clipped by 1 base and J by 6 bases, with 27 bases between them. This CDR3 is built from 20 residues. The CDR3: CASSQAGVGALSPRDEKLFF. As DNA, the CDR3 is TGCGCCAGCAGCCAAGCTGGGGTGGGGGCTTTGTCCCCTAGGGATGAAAAACTGTTTTTT.

The chain uses TRBV25-1 and TRBJ1-4; D is perhaps TRBD1 (6 bases). The V end was cut by 2 bases, the J end by 8 bases, with 18 bases between. Germline loops: CDR1 MGHDK, CDR2 SYGVNS. This CDR3 has 16 residues. CDR3 loop: CASSESLRRGHEKLFF. CDR3 bases: TGTGCCAGCAGTGAAAGCCTCCGCAGGGGACACGAAAAACTGTTTTTT. The full variable domain, completed using reference TRBV25-1 and TRBJ1-4, is EADIYQTPRYLVIGTGKKITLECSQTMGHDKMYWYQQDPGMELHLIHYSYGVNSTEKGDLSSESTVSRIRTEHFPLTLESARPSHTSQYLCASSESLRRGHEKLFFGSGTQLSVL.

The gene calls are TRBV5-4 and TRBJ2-7; 8 bases map to TRBD2. The V gene's germline CDR1 is SGHNT and CDR2 YYREEE (reference sequence). The CDR3 contains 15 residues. V gave up 0 bases and J gave up 7 bases; unmatched junction bases: 9. The CDR3 loop reads CASSLEGLGVEEQYF. The CDR3 nucleotides read TGTGCCAGCAGCTTGGAGGGACTAGGGGTTGAGGAGCAGTACTTC. The complete variable domain, with remaining parts taken from reference TRBV5-4 and TRBJ2-7, reads ETGVTQSPTHLIKTRGQQVTLRCSSQSGHNTVSWYQQALGQGPQFIFQYYREEENGRGNFPPRFSGLQFPNYSSELNVNALELDDSALYLCASSLEGLGVEEQYFGPGTRLTVT.

This sequence joins TRBV28 and TRBJ1-1; maybe TRBD1 (6 bases). V was cut by 6 bases and J by 4 bases, with 18 bases left in between. Germline loops: CDR1 MDHEN, CDR2 SYDVKM. This CDR3 is built from 15 residues. The CDR3 coding sequence is TGTGCCAGCAGCTTTAGTATGAGGGGGGGCACTGAAGCTTTCTTT. Protein sequence: CASSFSMRGGTEAFF.

This clone was observed once. CDR3 region: CASSVDYASSNYGYTF. In DNA form, the CDR3 reads TGTGCCAGCAGCGTAGACTACGCCAGCTCTAACTATGGCTACACCTTC. The chain is built from TRBV9 and TRBJ1-2; D call uncertain. Germline CDR1 SGDLS, CDR2 YYNGEE. With 0 bases removed from V and 0 bases from J, the gap between germline ends came to 12 bases. CDR3 length: 16 residues.

This clone occurred once. This chain connects TRBV19 to TRBJ1-1; D perhaps matches TRBD1 (6 bases). This CDR3 spans 14 amino acids. Trimming left V 3 bases short and J 0 bases short, with 8 bases between. Germline values: CDR1 LNHDA, CDR2 SQIVND (reference sequence). Written as DNA, the CDR3 is TGTGCCAGTAGTATGTGGACAGTGAACACTGAAGCTTTCTTT. This translates into CASSMWTVNTEAFF.

The chain is built from TRBV30 and TRBJ1-4, with a tentative D call TRBD1 (5 bases). The V and J ends lost 4 bases and 4 bases respectively, with 13 bases between them. The CDR3 extends over 14 amino acids. Germline CDR1 is GTSNPN and CDR2 is SVGIG (reference sequence). The CDR3 DNA reads TGTGCCTGGAAGGCGACAGCGTTTAATGAAAAACTGTTTTTT. It specifies CAWKATAFNEKLFF.

This chain joins TRBV5-6 and TRBJ1-2; TRBD1 matches 7 bases. J was trimmed by 4 bases and V by 4 bases; bases with no gene match: 10. Germline lookup yields CDR1 SGHDT and CDR2 YYEEEE. The CDR3 is made up of 15 amino acids. The DNA for the CDR3 is TGTGCCAGCAGCCCTCGGACAGGTCTTGTCTATGGCTACACCTTC. Encoded protein: CASSPRTGLVYGYTF.

The V call is TRBV4-1, the J call TRBJ2-5; possibly TRBD2 for D (7 bases). Per germline, CDR1 MGHRA and CDR2 YSYEKL. CDR3 size: 14 residues. The V and J ends lost 0 bases and 4 bases respectively, with 9 bases between them. The DNA for the CDR3 is TGCGCCAGCAGCCAAGAGGGGGGGCCAGAGACCCAGTACTTC. Encoded protein: CASSQEGGPETQYF.

This clone has only one observation. The chain combines TRBV7-9 with TRBJ2-5, with TRBD1 identical over 10 bases. V gave up 1 base and J gave up 1 base; unmatched junction bases: 3. CDR1 is SEHNR and CDR2 is FQNEAQ in the germline V gene (reference sequence). The CDR3 totals 16 residues. CDR3 coding DNA: TGTGCCAGCAGCTTAGGGGACAGGGGTACCCAAGAGACCCAGTACTTC. It encodes CASSLGDRGTQETQYF.

The chain carries TRBV15 and TRBJ2-1; 13 nucleotides agree with TRBD2. Unmatched junction bases numbered 7, after V lost 6 bases and J lost 5 bases. The CDR3 spans 16 residues. Germline CDR1 reads LNHNV; CDR2 reads YYDKDF (reference sequence). CDR3 sequence (DNA): TGTGCCACCAGGTGGACTAGCGGGAGTCCCAACAATGAGCAGTTCTTC. Translation gives CATRWTSGSPNNEQFF.

The J gene is TRBJ2-7, the V gene TRBV10-2; the match to TRBD2 covers 7 bases. Germline assignment: CDR1 WSHSY and CDR2 SAAADI. The ends lost 2 bases at V and 1 base at J; junction bases unmatched: 5. This CDR3 has 15 residues. The CDR3 nucleotides are TGCGCCAGCAGTGAGGCTAGCGGAGCTTCCTACGAGCAGTACTTC. It is translated as CASSEASGASYEQYF.

V and J are TRBV5-6 and TRBJ2-1, with 8 bases matching TRBD1. Germline trimming cut 4 bases from V and 4 bases from J; bases unmatched to any gene: 10. Germline values: CDR1 SGHDT, CDR2 YYEEEE. This CDR3 contains 16 residues. In DNA form, the CDR3 reads TGTGCCAGCAGCCCATCAATGGACAGGGAATACAATGAGCAGTTCTTC. This translates into CASSPSMDREYNEQFF.

V gene TRBV2 combines with J gene TRBJ2-7; 7 bases agree with TRBD2. In germline, CDR1 is SNHLY, CDR2 FYNNEI. Unmatched junction bases numbered 10, after V lost 2 bases and J lost 0 bases. The CDR3 contains 17 residues. In nucleotides, the CDR3 is TGTGCCAGCAGTGAACTGAGTCCACAGCGGGGCTCCTACGAGCAGTACTTC. Its protein is CASSELSPQRGSYEQYF.

The V and J genes are TRBV9 and TRBJ2-7; D gene unclear. Trimming removed 3 bases from V and 2 bases from J, with 18 bases in between. Germline assignment: CDR1 SGDLS and CDR2 YYNGEE. This CDR3 contains 16 residues. CDR3 nucleotides: TGTGCCAGCAGCGCTCGCGCAAGCACCGTCACCTACGAGCAGTACTTC. Amino acid sequence: CASSARASTVTYEQYF.